This T cell receptor beta chain derives from a study of T cells expressing NK-cell markers. Background on the study: Sequencing covered eight donors, seven HCMV-seropositive and one seronegative.

Germline CDR1 SEHNR, CDR2 FQNEAQ (reference sequence). CDR3 length: 14 amino acids. Points on this clonotype: Its target is not known.

TCRdb reprocessed the 5' RACE reads and reports one entry per CDR3 protein, with no DNA. Recorded for this sample: under 600,000 distinct CDR3 sequences. Points from the study as a whole: Similarly, these clonotypes led the CD3+CD56-NKG2C+ fraction as well in a handful of donors.

V usage is TRBV7-9 and J usage is TRBJ2-4. Source material: blood T cells: a sorted CD56 or NKG2C T cell subset, CD4+ or CD8+ T cells, or bulk PBMC T cells (not recorded which). This TCR was recovered from a woman between 45 and 60 years old in good health. Here the CDR3 reads CASSLGQEHLIQYF.